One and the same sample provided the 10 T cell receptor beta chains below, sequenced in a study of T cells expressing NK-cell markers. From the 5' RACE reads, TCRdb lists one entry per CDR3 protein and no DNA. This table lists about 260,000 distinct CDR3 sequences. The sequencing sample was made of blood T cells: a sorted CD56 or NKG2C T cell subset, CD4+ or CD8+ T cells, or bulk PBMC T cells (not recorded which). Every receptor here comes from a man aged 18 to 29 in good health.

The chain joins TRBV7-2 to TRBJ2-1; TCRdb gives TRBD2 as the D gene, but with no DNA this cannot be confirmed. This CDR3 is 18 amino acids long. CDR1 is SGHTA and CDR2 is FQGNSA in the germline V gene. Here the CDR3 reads CASSLTTGSGRGHNEQFF.

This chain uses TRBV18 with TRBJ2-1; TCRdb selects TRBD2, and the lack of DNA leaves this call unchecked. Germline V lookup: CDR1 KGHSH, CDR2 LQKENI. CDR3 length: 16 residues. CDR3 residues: CASSHGTSGVRNEQFF.

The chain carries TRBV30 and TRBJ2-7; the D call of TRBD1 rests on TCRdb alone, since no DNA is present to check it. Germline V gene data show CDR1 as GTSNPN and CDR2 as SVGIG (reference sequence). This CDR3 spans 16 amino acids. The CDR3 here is CAWSVTRTGVSVEQYF.

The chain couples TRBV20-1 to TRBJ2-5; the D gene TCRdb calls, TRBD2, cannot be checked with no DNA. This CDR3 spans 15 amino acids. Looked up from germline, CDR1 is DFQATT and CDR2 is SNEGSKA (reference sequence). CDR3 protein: CSANTGTRNWETQYF.

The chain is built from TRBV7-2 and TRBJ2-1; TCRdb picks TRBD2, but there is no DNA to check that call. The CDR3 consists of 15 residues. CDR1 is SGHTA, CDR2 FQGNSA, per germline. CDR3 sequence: CASSSASGVYNEQFF.

CDR3 sequence: CASSVGLVFDSGANVLTF. This chain links TRBV9 with TRBJ2-6; TCRdb selects TRBD2, and the lack of DNA leaves this call unchecked. From germline, CDR1 is SGDLS and CDR2 YYNGEE. The length of the CDR3 is 18 residues.

This CDR3 reads CASSVQGGSTDTQYF. This rearrangement joins TRBV7-2 to TRBJ2-3. From germline, CDR1 is SGHTA and CDR2 FQGNSA. The CDR3 consists of 15 residues.

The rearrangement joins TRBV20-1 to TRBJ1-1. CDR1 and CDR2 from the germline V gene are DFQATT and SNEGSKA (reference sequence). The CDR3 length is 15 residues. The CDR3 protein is CSATTLIAVDTEAFF.

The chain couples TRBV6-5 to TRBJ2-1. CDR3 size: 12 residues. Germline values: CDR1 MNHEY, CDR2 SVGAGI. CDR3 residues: CASSYSGNEQFF.

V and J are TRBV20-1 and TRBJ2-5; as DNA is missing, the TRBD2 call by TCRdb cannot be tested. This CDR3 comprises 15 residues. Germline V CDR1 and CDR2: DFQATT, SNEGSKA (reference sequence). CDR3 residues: CSAPGLAGVQETQYF.